Presented here are 29 T cell receptor beta chains from one specimen sequenced in a study of cytomegalovirus exposure and HLA in healthy donors (dated by TCRdb to the late 2010s). Libraries were prepared through the immunoSEQ multiplex PCR assay. For the multiplex PCR, a mixture combining 60 forward primers for TCR Vbeta segments and 13 reverse primers for TCR Jbeta segments was used. Here the immuneACCESS table is served through TCRdb, limited to in-frame sequences with V and J called. Missing clones are a known gap in these copies; in checked studies unresolved V genes cover under half, and the rest lacks a known reason. This sample comprises roughly 170,000 clones, roughly four fifths of them detected only once. The ten largest clones represent around 4.8% of the sample. The sequenced sample consisted of PBMCs. The origin of the receptors is a man younger than 30 in good health and CMV-seronegative.

The gene calls are TRBV11-2 and TRBJ2-1; TRBD2 matches at 9 bases. The germline CDR1 and CDR2 sequences are SGHAT and FQNNGV. The CDR3 is made up of 16 amino acids. With 4 bases clipped from V and 4 bases from J, the junction kept 8 bases outside the gene matches. This CDR3 is CASSSRRGGGYNEQFF. The CDR3 nucleotides read TGTGCCAGCAGCTCTAGGCGCGGGGGGGGATACAATGAGCAGTTCTTC.

The V gene is TRBV28, the J gene TRBJ2-7; 7 bases agree with TRBD1. Germline V gene sequence: CDR1 MDHEN, CDR2 SYDVKM. Trimming cost V 2 bases and J 1 base; bases outside gene matches: 2. The CDR3 is made up of 14 amino acids. This CDR3 is CASSLKGASYEQYF. The CDR3 DNA is TGTGCCAGCAGTTTAAAGGGGGCGTCCTACGAGCAGTACTTC.

This clone was recorded a few times. This chain joins TRBV6-1 and TRBJ2-1; D is unclear. The CDR3 covers 12 residues. The germline V and J ends were trimmed by 7 bases and 2 bases, with 6 bases remaining between them. The V gene's germline CDR1 is MNHNS and CDR2 SASEGT. The CDR3 sequence: CASTEPYNEQFF. CDR3 nucleotide sequence: TGTGCCAGCACCGAGCCCTACAATGAGCAGTTCTTC.

The chain carries TRBV6-5 and TRBJ1-2, with TRBD1 matching 7 bases. Germline CDR1 and CDR2: MNHEY and SVGAGI. The CDR3 length is 16 residues. Trimming cost V 4 bases and J 5 bases; bases outside gene matches: 13. This chain's CDR3 is CASSSWFDREIYGYTF. As DNA, the CDR3 is TGTGCCAGCAGTTCCTGGTTTGACAGGGAAATTTATGGCTACACCTTC.

Only a few counts were recorded for this clone. CDR3 sequence (DNA): TGTGCCATCAAGGACAGGGTTATAGATACGCAGTATTTT. Translated: CAIKDRVIDTQYF. J is TRBJ2-3 and V is TRBV10-3; 8 nucleotides line up with TRBD1. This CDR3 region has 13 residues. Germline lookup yields CDR1 ENHRY and CDR2 SYGVKD. The J segment lost 5 bases and the V segment lost 7 bases, leaving 5 bases of the junction unmatched.

The chain is built from TRBV7-6 and TRBJ1-4; TRBD1 might be the D (6 bases). CDR1 and CDR2 from the germline V gene are SGHVS and FNYEAQ. Trimming left V 3 bases short and J 4 bases short, with 15 bases between. The CDR3 length is 16 residues. The CDR3 protein is CASSFDRTEFNEKLFF. The CDR3 coding sequence is TGTGCCAGCAGCTTCGATAGGACAGAATTTAATGAAAAACTGTTTTTT.

In this sample, this clone turned up once. The chain has TRBV11-2 and TRBJ1-1; a possible D gene is TRBD1 (5 bases). V was cut by 5 bases and J by 5 bases, with 18 bases left in between. In germline, CDR1 is SGHAT, CDR2 FQNNGV. This CDR3 is built from 15 residues. This CDR3 reads CASSPQRTQGTEAFF. The DNA for the CDR3 is TGTGCCAGCAGCCCTCAACGCACCCAGGGAACTGAAGCTTTCTTT.

This clone was found once. The CDR3 is CASSPTARGMDQPQHF. The DNA for the CDR3 is TGTGCCAGCTCACCCACCGCGCGAGGAATGGATCAGCCCCAGCATTTT. The V call is TRBV18, the J call TRBJ1-5; D not resolved. Trimming pared 3 bases from V and 5 bases from J, leaving 17 bases between. The V gene's germline CDR1 is KGHSH and CDR2 LQKENI. The CDR3 covers 16 residues.

This chain uses TRBV5-1 with TRBJ2-5, with 11 nucleotides matching TRBD2. V gave up 4 bases and J gave up 1 base; unmatched junction bases: 3. Germline V gene sequence: CDR1 SGHRS, CDR2 YFSETQ. This CDR3 has 15 residues. CDR3 sequence (DNA): TGCGCCAGCAGCCCCGGGACTAGCGGCCAAGAGACCCAGTACTTC. It translates to CASSPGTSGQETQYF.

The table lists this clone with a count of one. V usage is TRBV13 and J usage is TRBJ1-2; the D is unclear. The CDR3 runs to 14 residues. Germline values: CDR1 PRHDT, CDR2 FYEKMQ (reference sequence). V was shortened by 5 bases and J by 3 bases, with 13 bases between the two germline ends. The CDR3 loop is CASSGQPIDYGYTF. The CDR3 DNA follows: TGTGCCAGCAGCGGGCAGCCTATAGACTATGGCTACACCTTC.

The rearrangement joins TRBV5-1 to TRBJ1-1; no clear D gene. The CDR3 spans 14 residues. In germline, CDR1 is SGHRS, CDR2 YFSETQ. Trimming removed 1 base at V and 0 bases at J, with 7 bases between. CDR3 coding DNA: TGCGCCAGCAGCTTGCAAGAGATGAACACTGAAGCTTTCTTT. As protein: CASSLQEMNTEAFF. Filled out from reference TRBV5-1 and TRBJ1-1, the complete variable domain reads KAGVTQTPRYLIKTRGQQVTLSCSPISGHRSVSWYQQTPGQGLQFLFEYFSETQRNKGNFPGRFSGRQFSNSRSEMNVSTLELGDSALYLCASSLQEMNTEAFFGQGTRLTVV.

The genes are TRBV11-2 and TRBJ2-7; D call uncertain. The CDR3 contains 12 residues. Germline-derived CDR1 and CDR2 are SGHAT and FQNNGV. Trimming left V 6 bases short and J 1 base short, with 7 bases between. CDR3 DNA sequence: TGTGCCAGCAGTCGTCTTTCCTACGAGCAGTACTTC. This translates into CASSRLSYEQYF.

The chain links TRBV7-2 to TRBJ2-1; TRBD2 agrees at 13 bases. The CDR3 is made up of 15 amino acids. V gave up 5 bases and J gave up 10 bases; unmatched junction bases: 8. CDR1 and CDR2 (germline): SGHTA, FQGNSA. The CDR3 DNA reads TGTGCCAGCAGCAAAACTAGCGGGGGGGCCCGGGAGCAGTTCTTC. It codes for CASSKTSGGAREQFF.

The gene calls are TRBV19 and TRBJ2-1; TRBD2 agrees at 13 bases. The CDR3 length is 16 residues. Germline CDR1 reads LNHDA; CDR2 reads SQIVND (reference sequence). V gave up 2 bases and J gave up 3 bases; unmatched junction bases: 1. The CDR3 is CASSITSGRVYNEQFF. The CDR3 region has the DNA TGTGCCAGTAGTATAACTAGCGGGAGGGTCTACAATGAGCAGTTCTTC.

The chain employs TRBV7-6 and TRBJ2-2; the D is unclear. Looked up from germline, CDR1 is SGHVS and CDR2 is FNYEAQ. The germline V and J ends were trimmed by 2 bases and 4 bases, with 5 bases remaining between them. This CDR3 has 13 amino acids. The CDR3 region has the DNA TGTGCCAGCAGCTTATCAGGCACCGGGGAGCTGTTTTTT. It yields the protein CASSLSGTGELFF. Based on the CDR3 plus reference TRBV7-6 and TRBJ2-2, the full variable domain is GAGVSQSPRYKVTKRGQDVALRCDPISGHVSLYWYRQALGQGPEFLTYFNYEAQQDKSGLPNDRFSAERPEGSISTLTIQRTEQRDSAMYRCASSLSGTGELFFGEGSRLTVL.

Points on this clone: A read error is likely, as this CDR3 ends without the conserved phenylalanine or tryptophan. No DNA is shown, since the ends of the CDR3 on it are uncertain; the CDR3 is the one TCRdb lists. The rearrangement links TRBV4-1 to TRBJ2-3; the table's D call, TRBD2, was not checked against the DNA. Germline V gene sequence: CDR1 MGHRA, CDR2 YSYEKL. With termini counted, the CDR3 has 11 amino acids. The CDR3 sequence: CASSQGPNLLI.

This chain connects TRBV6-4 to TRBJ2-2; the match to TRBD2 covers 7 bases. The length of the CDR3 is 14 residues. CDR1 and CDR2 (germline): MRHNA, SNTAGT. The ends lost 3 bases at V and 3 bases at J; junction bases unmatched: 1. Here the CDR3 DNA reads TGTGCCAGCAGTGAGGGGAGGGACACCGGGGAGCTGTTTTTT. Its protein is CASSEGRDTGELFF.

The rearrangement links TRBV28 to TRBJ2-6; perhaps TRBD2 as D (5 bases). From germline, CDR1 is MDHEN and CDR2 SYDVKM. The CDR3 is made up of 16 amino acids. Trimming removed 2 bases from V and 0 bases from J, with 8 bases in between. CDR3 coding DNA: TGTGCCAGCAGTTTACCGGGAAACTCTGGGGCCAACGTCCTGACTTTC. It encodes CASSLPGNSGANVLTF.

The V gene is TRBV18, the J gene TRBJ2-1; TRBD2 aligns across 7 bases. Germline assignment: CDR1 KGHSH and CDR2 LQKENI. The CDR3 is 15 residues long. The V segment lost 6 bases and the J segment 9 bases; nucleotides outside the gene matches: 14. The CDR3 region is CASSQTGGGPGEQFF. CDR3 bases: TGTGCCAGCTCTCAAACTGGGGGAGGGCCAGGTGAGCAGTTCTTC.

The chain carries TRBV7-2 and TRBJ2-4, with TRBD2 identical over 9 bases. The CDR3 totals 18 residues. J was trimmed by 1 base and V by 4 bases; bases with no gene match: 11. Germline V gives CDR1 SGHTA, CDR2 FQGNSA. As DNA, the CDR3 is TGTGCCAGCAGCTCTCGGGGACTAGCTGCGGGGGCCAAAAACATTCAGTACTTC. Its protein product is CASSSRGLAAGAKNIQYF.

The chain joins TRBV11-3 to TRBJ1-1; D gene unclear. The ends were cut back, 1 base at V and 1 base at J, with 4 bases in the middle. The CDR3 runs 13 residues. CDR1 and CDR2 (germline): SGHNT, YENEEA. The CDR3 DNA is TGTGCCAGCAGCTTAGGGAGGAACACTGAAGCTTTCTTT. Translated, it gives CASSLGRNTEAFF.

The chain is built from TRBV5-6 and TRBJ2-1; the D gene is possibly TRBD1 (6 bases). The CDR3 runs to 11 residues. V lost 2 bases to trimming and J lost 13 bases, with 10 bases between them. From germline, CDR1 is SGHDT and CDR2 YYEEEE. The CDR3 DNA sequence: TGTGCCAGCAGCTTAGGACAGACCCAGTTCTTC. The encoded protein is CASSLGQTQFF.

This chain connects TRBV29-1 to TRBJ2-7; maybe TRBD1 (7 bases). The CDR3 has 12 amino acids. V was cut by 7 bases and J by 2 bases, with 12 bases left in between. Germline V gives CDR1 SQVTM, CDR2 ANQGSEA. CDR3: CSGGDRTYEQYF. CDR3 nucleotide sequence: TGCAGCGGGGGGGACAGAACCTACGAGCAGTACTTC.

The chain combines TRBV7-9 with TRBJ2-1, with 9 bases identical to TRBD1. This CDR3 spans 13 amino acids. CDR1 and CDR2 (germline): SEHNR, FQNEAQ (reference sequence). Trimming at V came to 5 bases and at J to 8 bases, leaving 4 bases not matched to a gene. As DNA, the CDR3 is TGTGCCAGCAGCATCCGACAGGGGGATGAGCAGTTCTTC. Protein: CASSIRQGDEQFF.

The chain couples TRBV9 to TRBJ1-2, with D perhaps matching TRBD1 (6 bases). The length of the CDR3 is 14 residues. Germline lookup yields CDR1 SGDLS and CDR2 YYNGEE. The V and J ends lost 7 bases and 0 bases respectively, with 13 bases between them. Written as DNA, the CDR3 is TGTGCCAGCGTAGGGGACACTTCTAACTATGGCTACACCTTC. This translates into CASVGDTSNYGYTF.

V usage is TRBV6-6 and J usage is TRBJ2-4, with D possibly matching TRBD1 (5 bases). This CDR3 contains 14 residues. The V and J ends lost 7 bases and 2 bases respectively, with 12 bases between them. CDR1 and CDR2 (germline): MNHNY, SVGAGI (reference sequence). The CDR3 nucleotides read TGTGCCAGCATTAAAGACAGTACCAAAAACATTCAGTACTTC. Amino acids: CASIKDSTKNIQYF.

This sequence joins TRBV7-3 and TRBJ2-3; 9 bases map to TRBD2. Germline V gives CDR1 SGHTA, CDR2 FQGTGA. The V gene end was trimmed by 5 bases and the J gene end by 6 bases; junction bases not matched to a gene: 18. This CDR3 has 18 residues. The CDR3 sequence: CASSPPTSGAGVMDTQYF. The CDR3 DNA reads as TGTGCCAGCAGCCCTCCGACTAGCGGAGCTGGGGTGATGGATACGCAGTATTTT.

The chain is built from TRBV11-2 and TRBJ1-2; the D gene is possibly TRBD1 (6 bases). CDR3 length: 13 amino acids. The V end lost 5 bases, the J end lost 6 bases, and 13 bases lay between the germline ends. The germline gives CDR1 SGHAT, CDR2 FQNNGV. The CDR3 spells CASSPGTSDGYTF. CDR3 coding DNA: TGTGCCAGCAGCCCAGGGACATCGGATGGCTACACCTTC. The full variable domain, completed using reference TRBV11-2 and TRBJ1-2, is EAGVAQSPRYKIIEKRQSVAFWCNPISGHATLYWYQQILGQGPKLLIQFQNNGVVDDSQLPKDRFSAERLKGVDSTLKIQPAKLEDSAVYLCASSPGTSDGYTFGSGTRLTVV.

The chain recombines TRBV7-9 with TRBJ2-1; 12 bases are shared with TRBD2. Germline lookup yields CDR1 SEHNR and CDR2 FQNEAQ (reference sequence). The V gene end was trimmed by 4 bases and the J gene end by 10 bases; junction bases not matched to a gene: 8. The CDR3 has 15 amino acids. CDR3 amino acids: CASSSITSGRREQFF. The CDR3 DNA reads as TGTGCCAGCAGCTCCATCACTAGCGGGAGGCGAGAGCAGTTCTTC. Full variable domain (remainder filled in from reference TRBV7-9 and TRBJ2-1): DTGVSQNPRHKITKRGQNVTFRCDPISEHNRLYWYRQTLGQGPEFLTYFQNEAQLEKSRLLSDRFSAERPKGSFSTLEIQRTEQGDSAMYLCASSSITSGRREQFFGPGTRLTVL.